The 25 T cell receptor beta chains presented below share a single source sample, sequenced in a study of blood T cells in healthy people across ages. Combining a sample-barcoded 5' primer with a J-beta primer mix, a second PCR ran for roughly 7 to 11 cycles. One entry per CDR3 protein results from TCRdb running MiXCR on the 5' RACE reads. The repertoire holds fewer than 1,000,000 distinct CDR3 sequences, about 47% seen once, with about a sixth in the top ten. Sample: blood. Receptors originate from an older man in good health.

As to this clonotype: The junction differs from germline at one of its ends, possibly a read error. The chain employs TRBV2 and TRBJ1-2; 7 bases map to TRBD1. Per germline, CDR1 SNHLY and CDR2 FYNNEI. The CDR3 length is 13 residues. The CDR3 is CASNEQGYRGYTF. DNA for the CDR3: TGTGCCAGCAATGAACAGGGGTATCGGGGCTACACCTTC.

This clonotype was seen only a few times. The chain recombines TRBV14 with TRBJ2-7; TRBD1 matches at 7 bases. The CDR3 is 16 amino acids. Looked up from germline, CDR1 is SGHDN and CDR2 is FVKESK. The J segment lost 3 bases and the V segment lost 2 bases, leaving 10 bases of the junction unmatched. Here the CDR3 reads CASSQLRTGHRYEQYF. The CDR3 DNA follows: TGTGCCAGCAGCCAACTTCGGACAGGCCATCGCTACGAGCAGTACTTC.

The rearrangement uses TRBV7-8 and TRBJ2-1; D is undetermined. Germline V gene lookup returns CDR1 SGHVS and CDR2 FQNEAQ. V was pared by 5 bases and J by 4 bases, with 12 bases between. The CDR3 length is 14 residues. CDR3 bases: TGTGCCAGCAGCCGATCCGGTGGATACAATGAGCAGTTCTTC. Its protein is CASSRSGGYNEQFF.

This sequence joins TRBV30 and TRBJ2-2; D not certain. The germline gives CDR1 GTSNPN, CDR2 SVGIG (reference sequence). The CDR3 is 13 amino acids. V was pared by 0 bases and J by 5 bases, with 7 bases between. CDR3 DNA: TGTGCCTGGAGTGTACTGGGGACCGGGGAGCTGTTTTTT. This sequence encodes CAWSVLGTGELFF.

This chain uses TRBV7-3 with TRBJ2-1; D call uncertain. The CDR3 sequence is 13 residues long. Germline V CDR1 and CDR2: SGHTA, FQGTGA. Deletions cut 5 bases from V and 3 bases from J, with 8 bases between. CDR3 protein: CASSPNNYNEQFF. As DNA, the CDR3 is TGTGCCAGCAGCCCAAACAACTACAATGAGCAGTTCTTC.

This clonotype was seen a single time. J is TRBJ2-3 and V is TRBV5-1; possible D gene TRBD1, 6 bases. The CDR3 is 15 amino acids. CDR1 SGHRS and CDR2 YFSETQ come from the germline V gene. V lost 1 base and J lost 5, with 14 bases in between. CDR3 nucleotides: TGCGCCAGCAGCTTGAGGTTATCCAGGGGAGATACGCAGTATTTT. Protein sequence: CASSLRLSRGDTQYF.

This clonotype was seen only a few times. The chain couples TRBV6-5 to TRBJ2-1; 13 bases are shared with TRBD2. V shed 2 bases, J shed 5 bases, and the junction held 6 bases outside the gene matches. Germline CDR1 and CDR2: MNHEY and SVGAGI. There are 17 residues in the CDR3. The DNA of the CDR3 is TGTGCCAGCAGTTACCGCATCACTAGCGGGGGGGACAATGAGCAGTTCTTC. Its protein product is CASSYRITSGGDNEQFF.

J is TRBJ2-1 and V is TRBV29-1, with D perhaps TRBD1 (5 bases). Germline V gene sequence: CDR1 SQVTM, CDR2 ANQGSEA. The CDR3 contains 14 residues. CDR3 protein: CSGCMGQGVNEQFF. The CDR3 DNA is TGCAGTGGTTGCATGGGCCAGGGTGTTAATGAGCAGTTCTTC.

The count of this clonotype is one. The CDR3 protein is CASRYGGGNDEQYF. Here the CDR3 DNA reads TGTGCCAGCAGATACGGAGGGGGAAACGACGAGCAGTACTTC. The rearrangement joins TRBV7-2 to TRBJ2-4, with D possibly called TRBD1 or TRBD2 (6 bases each). The better agreement between TRBJ2-7 and the DNA end casts doubt on the J call. From germline, CDR1 is SGHTA and CDR2 FQGNSA. There are 14 residues in the CDR3.

DNA of the CDR3: TGCGCCAGCAGCTTGGGTTCAGGAGTCCGGAGGACCGGGGAGCTGTTTTTT. As protein: CASSLGSGVRRTGELFF. The rearrangement links TRBV5-1 to TRBJ2-2; D possibly corresponds to TRBD2 (5 bases). Germline CDR1 and CDR2: SGHRS and YFSETQ. The CDR3 is made up of 17 amino acids. The ends were cut back, 0 bases at V and 5 bases at J, with 17 bases in the middle.

V usage is TRBV28 and J usage is TRBJ2-3; TRBD2 matches at 8 bases. This CDR3 contains 16 residues. V shed 1 base and J 5 bases; nucleotides not matched to a gene: 8. Germline V CDR1 and CDR2: MDHEN, SYDVKM. The CDR3 is CASSLSGGAQQDTQYF. For the CDR3, the DNA is TGTGCCAGCAGTTTATCCGGGGGGGCGCAACAAGATACGCAGTATTTT.

V usage is TRBV20-1 and J usage is TRBJ1-2; 9 nucleotides agree with TRBD1. The CDR3 has 13 amino acids. Germline loops: CDR1 DFQATT, CDR2 SNEGSKA (reference sequence). J was trimmed by 3 bases and V by 3 bases; bases with no gene match: 2. CDR3 sequence reads: CSASRDRDYGYTF. CDR3 bases: TGCAGTGCTAGCCGGGACAGGGACTATGGCTACACCTTC.

The chain uses TRBV10-3 and TRBJ1-5; 7 positions match TRBD1. V dropped 6 bases and J dropped 0; count of bases not matched to a gene: 5. This CDR3 has 15 residues. Looked up from germline, CDR1 is ENHRY and CDR2 is SYGVKD. In DNA, the CDR3 is TGTGCCATCAGCGGACAGGCCGATAGCAATCAGCCCCAGCATTTT. This sequence encodes CAISGQADSNQPQHF.

This clonotype was picked up one time. Just one base apart from a much larger clone, this may be a read error. Here the CDR3 reads CNVEGSGWGNTEAFF. The DNA of the CDR3 is TGCAACGTTGAGGGTTCGGGGTGGGGGAACACTGAAGCTTTCTTT. This chain uses TRBV29-1 with TRBJ1-1; D uncertain. CDR1 and CDR2 from the germline V gene are SQVTM and ANQGSEA. There are 15 residues in the CDR3.

Points on this clonotype: At one of its ends the junction is not consistent with the germline gene, which may arise from a read error. The rearrangement uses TRBV7-3 and TRBJ1-2; D may be TRBD1 (6 bases). The CDR3 spans 13 residues. Per germline, CDR1 SGHTA and CDR2 FQGTGA. CDR3 DNA: TGTGCCAGCAGCCTCGACAGGAACTGTGGCTACACCTTC. Translation: CASSLDRNCGYTF.

The table lists this clonotype with a few counts. This sequence joins TRBV3-1 and TRBJ2-1; D unclear. The CDR3 runs to 15 residues. V shed 0 bases and J shed 7 bases, with 13 bases lying between them. Germline V CDR1 and CDR2: LGHDT, YNNKEL (reference sequence). In DNA, the CDR3 is TGTGCCAGCAGCCAAGACCCGGGCTACACGAATGAGCAGTTCTTC. As protein: CASSQDPGYTNEQFF.

This clonotype was counted between two and nine times. The V call is TRBV10-2, the J call TRBJ2-7, with 15 nucleotides matching TRBD2. Germline loops: CDR1 WSHSY, CDR2 SAAADI. J gave up 7 bases and V 2 bases, and 9 bases lay outside the gene matches. The CDR3 runs 17 residues. The CDR3 here is CASSEGLAGGPRVEQYF. CDR3 nucleotides: TGCGCCAGCAGTGAGGGACTAGCGGGAGGGCCGAGAGTTGAGCAGTACTTC.

This clonotype showed up just a few times. The V and J genes are TRBV7-2 and TRBJ2-5; D gene ambiguous. The better agreement between TRBJ2-7 and the DNA end casts doubt on the J call. The CDR3 has 13 residues. Germline CDR1 SGHTA, CDR2 FQGNSA. CDR3 region: CASSLNARYEQYF. The DNA of the CDR3 is TGTGCCAGCAGCCTCAACGCCCGATACGAGCAGTACTTC.

The V call is TRBV11-2, the J call TRBJ2-3; 9 bases are shared with TRBD2. This CDR3 has 15 residues. Germline CDR1 SGHAT, CDR2 FQNNGV. Germline trimming cut 5 bases from V and 5 bases from J; bases unmatched to any gene: 8. This chain's CDR3 is CASSHSGRIRDTQYF. DNA of the CDR3: TGTGCCAGCAGCCATAGCGGGAGAATCAGAGATACGCAGTATTTT.

The rearrangement joins TRBV5-6 to TRBJ1-2; D might be TRBD1 (5 bases). The CDR3 contains 15 residues. Trimming removed 0 bases from V and 0 bases from J, with 9 bases in between. Germline V gene lookup returns CDR1 SGHDT and CDR2 YYEEEE. The chain's CDR3 is CASSLGGAANYGYTF. The CDR3 DNA sequence: TGTGCCAGCAGCTTGGGCGGGGCCGCTAACTATGGCTACACCTTC.

This clonotype has a handful of counts. The chain joins TRBV29-1 to TRBJ2-7, with D tentatively TRBD2 (5 bases). V lost 4 bases and J lost 0, with 10 bases in between. Germline V gene sequence: CDR1 SQVTM, CDR2 ANQGSEA. This CDR3 spans 13 amino acids. CDR3 sequence reads: CSVVSATSYEQYF. The CDR3 nucleotides read TGCAGCGTTGTTAGCGCTACCTCCTACGAGCAGTACTTC.

The genes are TRBV5-1 and TRBJ2-3; D gene ambiguous. Trimming cost V 1 base and J 2 bases, with 8 bases left between them. The germline CDR1 and CDR2 sequences are SGHRS and YFSETQ. This CDR3 contains 14 residues. The CDR3 reads CASSLLGFTDTQYF. CDR3 bases: TGCGCCAGCAGCTTGTTGGGTTTCACAGATACGCAGTATTTT.

This clonotype was found many times. The J gene is TRBJ2-1, the V gene TRBV4-1, with a weak D call TRBD1 (6 bases). This CDR3 region has 15 residues. V shed 0 bases and J shed 1 base, with 7 bases lying between them. Germline V CDR1 and CDR2: MGHRA, YSYEKL. CDR3 region: CASSQDGTSYNEQFF. DNA of the CDR3: TGCGCCAGCAGCCAAGATGGGACATCCTACAATGAGCAGTTCTTC.

This clonotype was seen at least ten times. V gene TRBV29-1 combines with J gene TRBJ1-2; D unresolved. Trimming shortened V by 4 bases and J by 4 bases, and 16 bases separated the two germline ends. The germline V gene has CDR1 SQVTM and CDR2 ANQGSEA. The CDR3 length is 14 residues. CDR3 sequence: CSVVGRRFTYGYTF. Written as DNA, the CDR3 is TGCAGCGTTGTAGGACGGAGGTTTACCTATGGCTACACCTTC.

This clonotype was recorded a few times. The gene calls are TRBV4-2 and TRBJ2-2; possible D gene TRBD2, 5 bases. The germline gives CDR1 LGHNA, CDR2 YNFKEQ. Deletions cut 0 bases from V and 0 bases from J, with 14 bases between. The CDR3 loop spans 18 amino acids. CDR3 in amino acids: CASSQDWSGTSNTGELFF. The DNA of the CDR3 is TGTGCCAGCAGCCAAGATTGGAGCGGAACCTCGAACACCGGGGAGCTGTTTTTT.